This is a list of T cell receptor beta chains from one sample in a study of cytomegalovirus exposure and HLA in healthy donors. The protocol was immunoSEQ multiplex PCR, while the TCRdb copy is restricted to in-frame clones and leaves out a portion. The repertoire holds about 170,000 clones, with 62% as singletons. Material: PBMCs. The receptors stem from a man aged 35-49 years in good health and CMV-seronegative. CDR3s include the opening cysteine and the closing phenylalanine or tryptophan. A D gene is named only where the DNA matches it firmly. Rows may omit the clone size; those that give it use once, few, many or a size class.

TRBV18,TRBJ1-1,-,-,TGTGCCAGCTCACCACGCGGTGAAGCTTTCTTT,CASSPRGEAFF
TRBV29-1,TRBJ2-3,-,-,TGCAGCGCCCCCCCAGGGTCTAGCACAGATACGCAGTATTTT,CSAPPGSSTDTQYF
TRBV5-1,TRBJ2-3,-,few,TGCGCCAGCAGCCCGGGACACGGGAGCACAGATACGCAGTATTTT,CASSPGHGSTDTQYF
TRBV5-1,TRBJ2-3,TRBD2,-,TGCGCCAGCAGCTTGGGACTAGCGGGGGGGCCGGATACGCAGTATTTT,CASSLGLAGGPDTQYF
TRBV21-1,TRBJ2-3,-,few,TGTGCCAGCAGCGCCCCCCTCCGGGACACCAATACGCAGTATTTT,CASSAPLRDTNTQYF
TRBV7-6,TRBJ2-3,-,-,TGTGCCAGCAGCTTAACGGGGAGGGATACGCAGTATTTT,CASSLTGRDTQYF
TRBV7-8,TRBJ2-2,TRBD2,-,TGTGCCAGCAAGGGACTAGCGGGGAACACCGGGGAGCTGTTTTTT,CASKGLAGNTGELFF
TRBV6-5,TRBJ2-7,-,-,TGTGCCAGCAGTTACTCAGGGGGCTCCTACGAGCAGTACTTC,CASSYSGGSYEQYF
TRBV6-1,TRBJ2-1,-,-,TGTGCCAGCAGTGATAACAGGGTGGCTGAGCAGTTCTTC,CASSDNRVAEQFF
TRBV15,TRBJ2-7,TRBD2,-,TGTGCCACCAGCAGGTTGGGGGGGGATGAAAACGAGCAGTACTTC,CATSRLGGDENEQYF
TRBV19,TRBJ1-1,TRBD1,-,TGTGCCAGTACCCCAGACAGGGATCACACTGAAGCTTTCTTT,CASTPDRDHTEAFF
TRBV4-1,TRBJ2-1,-,few,TGCGCCAGCAGCCAAGTCCCCGGGTCGCATGAGCAGTTCTTC,CASSQVPGSHEQFF
TRBV5-1,TRBJ2-2,TRBD1,once,TGCGCCAGCAGCTTGCAGGGGGCTAACCCGAACACCGGGGAGCTGTTTTTT,CASSLQGANPNTGELFF
TRBV4-1,TRBJ1-5,-,few,TGCGCCAGCAGCCAAGACGCACGGGGGAATAGCAATCAGCCCCAGCATTTT,CASSQDARGNSNQPQHF
TRBV7-2,TRBJ1-2,-,few,TGTGCCAGCAGCTCCACTCCCGCCCATGGCTACACCTTC,CASSSTPAHGYTF
TRBV5-4,TRBJ1-2,-,-,TGTGCCAGCAGCCCTACCCTGAACTATGGCTGCACCTTC,CASSPTLNYGCTF
TRBV7-7,TRBJ2-7,-,-,TGTGCCAGCAGCTTAGGACAGCCCCCCTACGAGCAGTACTTC,CASSLGQPPYEQYF
TRBV5-6,TRBJ1-2,-,-,TGTGCCAGCAGCTTACCGGACAGTTTCTATGGCTACACCTTC,CASSLPDSFYGYTF
TRBV4-2,TRBJ2-2,TRBD2,-,TGTGCCAGCAGCCAAGGTGGGGTAGCGGGAGCGAACACCGGGGAGCTGTTTTTT,CASSQGGVAGANTGELFF
TRBV27,TRBJ2-7,TRBD2,-,TGTGCCAGCAGTTTATCAGGGACTAGCGGGGGCCCCTACGAGCAGTACTTC,CASSLSGTSGGPYEQYF
TRBV19,TRBJ2-7,TRBD1,-,TGTGCCAGTAGTATCGGGACAGGGACCTACGAGCAGTACTTC,CASSIGTGTYEQYF
TRBV6-5,TRBJ2-1,TRBD1,once,TGTGCCAGCAGCTTCGTGGACAGGGTGGAGCAGTTCTTC,CASSFVDRVEQFF
TRBV27,TRBJ2-5,-,-,TGTGCCAGCAGTTTAACGGGGAAACCCCACCCCGAGACCCAGTACTTC,CASSLTGKPHPETQYF
TRBV9,TRBJ1-1,-,-,TGTGCCAGCAGCGTCGAAGGAGGGGATGAAGCTTTCTTT,CASSVEGGDEAFF
TRBV10-3,TRBJ1-1,-,-,TGTGCCATCAGTGAGTCAAGTAGAGGGAACACTGAAGCTTTCTTT,CAISESSRGNTEAFF
TRBV29-1,TRBJ2-1,TRBD2,-,TGCAGCGTCCCAACTAGCGGGATAAGCAATGAGCAGTTCTTC,CSVPTSGISNEQFF
TRBV19,TRBJ2-6,-,-,TGTGCCAGTAGTACGGACACCTCTCCAACTGGGGCCAACGTCCTGACTTTC,CASSTDTSPTGANVLTF
TRBV6-5,TRBJ2-5,TRBD2,-,TGTGCCAGCAGTCCAGCGGGGATCGGGGAGACCCAGTACTTC,CASSPAGIGETQYF
TRBV5-1,TRBJ2-3,-,-,TGCGCCAGCAGCATCACGGGGGACCACACAGACACGCAGTATTTT,CASSITGDHTDTQYF
TRBV6-1,TRBJ2-5,TRBD1,few,TGTGCCAGCAGTGAGACAGGGGGTGGACAGACCCAGTACTTC,CASSETGGGQTQYF
TRBV6-1,TRBJ1-5,TRBD1,once,TGTGCCAGCAGTGGGGGGACAGATAGCAATCAGCCCCAGCATTTT,CASSGGTDSNQPQHF
TRBV9,TRBJ2-7,-,-,TGTGCCAGCAGCGTAGGGGGAGCGCTGGGGAGCTCCTACGAGCAGTACTTC,CASSVGGALGSSYEQYF
TRBV4-2,TRBJ1-2,TRBD1,few,TGTGCCAGCAGCCAAGAATGGGACAGGGATGGCGGTGGCTACACCTTC,CASSQEWDRDGGGYTF
TRBV5-1,TRBJ1-2,-,-,TGCGCCAGTAGCGTCCCAGATACTAACTATGGCTACACCTTC,CASSVPDTNYGYTF
TRBV2,TRBJ2-1,TRBD2,-,TGTGCCAGCAGTGAACGACCCTTTGGTAGCGGGGCCTACAATGAGCAGTTCTTC,CASSERPFGSGAYNEQFF
TRBV27,TRBJ1-1,TRBD1,-,TGTGCCAGCAGTCCCACCTTCCAGGGGGCGGAGGACACTGAAGCTTTCTTT,CASSPTFQGAEDTEAFF
TRBV19,TRBJ2-3,TRBD2,-,TGTGCCAGTAGTCCGGGGGGGTTCACAGATACGCAGTATTTT,CASSPGGFTDTQYF
TRBV18,TRBJ2-7,-,-,TGTGCCAGCTCACCCTCCGGGACTTCTCGGGAGCAGCACTTC,CASSPSGTSREQHF
TRBV5-4,TRBJ1-1,-,-,TGTGCCAGCAGGCCCCAGGCAAACACTGAAGCTTTCTTT,CASRPQANTEAFF
TRBV30,TRBJ2-7,TRBD1,-,TGTGCCTGGAGTTATGGGACAGGAGCCTACGAGCAGTACTTC,CAWSYGTGAYEQYF
TRBV11-2,TRBJ2-7,TRBD2,-,TGTGCCAGCAGCTTAGGCCCTGGGACTAGCGGGACCCCTTACGAGCAGTACTTC,CASSLGPGTSGTPYEQYF